These 22 T cell receptor beta chains came from one sample sequenced in a study of T cell responses to AZD1222 COVID-19 vaccine. Data came from immunoSEQ multiplex PCR; TCRdb stores just in-frame clones and leaves some out. This table has 40,000 to 50,000 clones, roughly 84% appearing once. Sequenced material: peripheral blood, taken 28 days after the second AZD1222 dose. The receptor set was obtained from an adult who received the AZD1222 COVID-19 vaccine.

This chain connects TRBV28 to TRBJ2-7; D not resolved. CDR3 length: 15 residues. Germline-derived CDR1 and CDR2 are MDHEN and SYDVKM. V lost 7 bases and J lost 3, with 19 bases in between. The CDR3 reads CASTPRGSRGYEQYF. CDR3 nucleotides: TGTGCCAGCACCCCTCGTGGGTCGCGCGGCTACGAGCAGTACTTC.

The chain carries TRBV6-5 and TRBJ1-5; perhaps TRBD1 as D (6 bases). The CDR3 is 13 amino acids. With 6 bases removed from V and 4 bases from J, the gap between germline ends came to 10 bases. CDR1 MNHEY and CDR2 SVGAGI come from the germline V gene. CDR3 DNA sequence: TGTGCCAGCAGACAGGGTGGAAATCAGCCCCAGCATTTT. Translation gives CASRQGGNQPQHF.

The V gene is TRBV7-2, the J gene TRBJ1-1; D remains unclear. This CDR3 spans 14 amino acids. Germline CDR1 is SGHTA and CDR2 is FQGNSA. V lost 8 bases to trimming and J lost 3 bases, with 16 bases between them. In DNA, the CDR3 is TGTGCCAGCGCCGATATGGGCGGGGACACTGAAGCTTTCTTT. This codes for CASADMGGDTEAFF.

The CDR3 is CASSLLGPSGNTIYF. In nucleotides, the CDR3 is TGTGCCAGCAGCTTACTCGGTCCTTCTGGAAACACCATATATTTT. This chain connects TRBV7-9 to TRBJ1-3; D is unresolved. Trimming pared 2 bases from V and 1 base from J, leaving 9 bases between. CDR1 and CDR2 (germline): SEHNR, FQNEAQ (reference sequence). The CDR3 sequence is 15 residues long.

V usage is TRBV28 and J usage is TRBJ2-5; 11 bases are a match to TRBD1. The last part of the DNA fits TRBJ2-7 better; the J call may be wrong. The CDR3 contains 15 residues. Germline V gives CDR1 MDHEN, CDR2 SYDVKM. Here the CDR3 reads CASSFSRDRGTEQYF. For the CDR3, the DNA is TGTGCCAGCAGTTTTTCCCGGGACAGGGGGACCGAGCAGTACTTC.

The V call is TRBV5-4, the J call TRBJ2-2; TRBD2 matches 8 bases. CDR1 is SGHNT, CDR2 YYREEE, per germline (reference sequence). V trimming: 0 bases; J trimming: 6 bases; junction bases outside the gene matches: 7. The CDR3 sequence is 16 residues long. The chain's CDR3 is CASSLDPGGLAGELFF. The CDR3 DNA is TGTGCCAGCAGCTTGGACCCGGGGGGGCTGGCCGGGGAGCTGTTTTTT.

This clone was seen just once. The chain carries TRBV27 and TRBJ1-5; a weak D match, TRBD1 (5 bases). CDR1 and CDR2 from the germline V gene are MNHEY and SMNVEV (reference sequence). The length of the CDR3 is 14 residues. V was clipped by 6 bases and J by 4 bases, with 13 bases between them. The CDR3 bases are TGTGCCAGCAGCCTCGGGGGACGGAATCAGCCCCAGCATTTT. Its translation: CASSLGGRNQPQHF.

The V call is TRBV7-9, the J call TRBJ1-6, with 10 nucleotides matching TRBD1. Germline loops: CDR1 SEHNR, CDR2 FQNEAQ (reference sequence). The J segment lost 11 bases and the V segment lost 5 bases, leaving 3 bases of the junction unmatched. There are 13 residues in the CDR3. CDR3 region: CASSVGTGAPLHF. The CDR3 DNA follows: TGTGCCAGCAGCGTCGGGACAGGGGCACCCCTCCACTTT.

The count of this clone is one. The chain uses TRBV7-9 and TRBJ2-3; the D is unclear. CDR1 SEHNR and CDR2 FQNEAQ come from the germline V gene (reference sequence). V dropped 6 bases and J dropped 6 bases, with 10 bases sitting between them. The CDR3 sequence is 12 residues long. CDR3 bases: TGTGCCAGCAGTCGAACACTGGATACGCAGTATTTT. It yields the protein CASSRTLDTQYF.

This clone was picked up a small number of times. The gene calls are TRBV27 and TRBJ1-1; 7 bases map to TRBD1. Unmatched junction bases numbered 7, after V lost 7 bases and J lost 5 bases. The CDR3 totals 13 residues. Germline CDR1 reads MNHEY; CDR2 reads SMNVEV (reference sequence). CDR3 loop: CASINRGRTEAFF. In DNA form, the CDR3 reads TGTGCCAGCATCAACAGGGGTCGGACTGAAGCTTTCTTT.

The V call is TRBV6-5, the J call TRBJ1-5, with a possible D match to TRBD1 (6 bases). CDR3 length: 11 amino acids. The germline gives CDR1 MNHEY, CDR2 SVGAGI. CDR3 in amino acids: CGGGGNQPQHF. The CDR3, as DNA: TGTGGAGGGGGGGGAAATCAGCCCCAGCATTTT.

V gene TRBV18 combines with J gene TRBJ2-7; unclear D gene. The CDR3 sequence is 12 residues long. Between the trimmed V and J ends, which lost 5 bases and 4 bases, there was a span of 9 bases. Germline CDR1 is KGHSH and CDR2 is LQKENI. As DNA, the CDR3 is TGTGCCAGCTCAAAGGTCGAATACGAGCAGTACTTC. As protein: CASSKVEYEQYF.

The gene calls are TRBV19 and TRBJ1-3, with no clear D. This CDR3 has 14 amino acids. The ends were cut back, 3 bases at V and 0 bases at J, with 6 bases in the middle. Germline V gives CDR1 LNHDA, CDR2 SQIVND (reference sequence). The CDR3 loop is CASSIVLSGNTIYF. CDR3 DNA: TGTGCCAGTAGTATCGTTCTCTCTGGAAACACCATATATTTT.

This rearrangement joins TRBV6-6 to TRBJ2-5, with TRBD2 as a possible D gene (5 bases). Per germline, CDR1 MNHNY and CDR2 SVGAGI (reference sequence). This CDR3 is built from 16 residues. V gave up 8 bases and J gave up 4 bases, with 23 bases separating them. The CDR3 spells CASASTREAKGETQYF. DNA for the CDR3: TGTGCCAGCGCATCCACCCGGGAAGCGAAGGGAGAGACCCAGTACTTC.

The chain employs TRBV12-3 or TRBV12-4 and TRBJ2-7; the match to TRBD1 covers 8 bases. Trimming cost V 6 bases and J 6 bases; bases outside gene matches: 7. There are 13 residues in the CDR3. The CDR3 DNA reads as TGTGCCAGCAGCTACGACAGGGGTCTCGAGCAGTACTTC. Translation gives CASSYDRGLEQYF.

Only a few counts were recorded for this clone. V gene TRBV9 combines with J gene TRBJ1-4, with 12 bases that match TRBD1. Germline CDR1 reads SGDLS; CDR2 reads YYNGEE. The V segment lost 4 bases and the J segment 3 bases; nucleotides outside the gene matches: 13. CDR3 length: 19 amino acids. The CDR3 sequence is CASSSPLGQGARANEKLFF. The CDR3 DNA is TGTGCCAGCAGCTCACCGCTGGGACAGGGGGCTAGGGCTAATGAAAAACTGTTTTTT. Together with reference TRBV9 and TRBJ1-4, the CDR3 gives the full variable domain: DSGVTQTPKHLITATGQRVTLRCSPRSGDLSVYWYQQSLDQGLQFLIQYYNGEERAKGNILERFSAQQFPDLHSELNLSSLELGDSALYFCASSSPLGQGARANEKLFFGSGTQLSVL.

This chain connects TRBV2 to TRBJ2-7; D is perhaps TRBD1 (6 bases). With 10 bases removed from V and 4 bases from J, the gap between germline ends came to 11 bases. Germline V gives CDR1 SNHLY, CDR2 FYNNEI. The CDR3 runs to 11 residues. The CDR3 DNA reads TGTGCCACAGGACAGCTGTACGAGCAGTACTTC. Its translation is CATGQLYEQYF.

CDR3 region: CASSRTSGGSYNEQFF. The CDR3 DNA sequence: TGTGCCAGCAGCCGGACTAGCGGGGGCTCCTACAATGAGCAGTTCTTC. The chain has TRBV3-1 (or the pseudogene TRBV3-2) and TRBJ2-1, with 13 bases that match TRBD2. The CDR3 extends over 16 amino acids. Trimming removed 4 bases from V and 0 bases from J; junction bases left unmatched: 0. The germline CDR1 and CDR2 sequences are LGHDT and YNNKEL (reference sequence).

V is TRBV6-5 and J is TRBJ1-6; D may be TRBD1 (5 bases). The V gene's germline CDR1 is MNHEY and CDR2 SVGAGI. The CDR3 loop spans 15 amino acids. Trimming stripped 7 bases from V and 5 bases from J, with 15 bases between. The CDR3, as DNA: TGTGCCAGCACCGGAGACAGCCCTAATAATTCACCCCTCCACTTT. This gives the protein CASTGDSPNNSPLHF.

The V call is TRBV6-5, the J call TRBJ2-3; D is unclear. The V end lost 6 bases, the J end lost 6 bases, and 7 bases lay between the germline ends. This CDR3 has 11 residues. CDR1 is MNHEY, CDR2 SVGAGI, per germline. CDR3 sequence: CASSVGDTQYF. CDR3 DNA sequence: TGTGCCAGCAGCGTGGGGGATACGCAGTATTTT.

The V gene is TRBV11-2, the J gene TRBJ1-6; 7 bases line up with TRBD1. V was clipped by 4 bases and J by 8 bases; unmatched bases: 11. The germline CDR1 and CDR2 sequences are SGHAT and FQNNGV. The CDR3 loop spans 16 amino acids. The CDR3 DNA follows: TGTGCCAGCAGCTCCAATACAGGGGAGGAGGATTCACCCCTCCACTTT. It yields the protein CASSSNTGEEDSPLHF.

The chain recombines TRBV5-1 with TRBJ2-3, with TRBD2 matching 9 bases. From germline, CDR1 is SGHRS and CDR2 YFSETQ. Trimming took 4 bases from V and 5 from J; bases not matched to a gene: 17. The CDR3 sequence is 18 residues long. The DNA for the CDR3 is TGCGCCAGCAGCCCCCTAGGGTTGGCGGGGGGGAGTGGAGATACGCAGTATTTT. This translates into CASSPLGLAGGSGDTQYF.